This T cell receptor beta chain was observed in a study of blood T cell repertoires in COVID-19. In the study overall: Sample material is recorded as cDNA or gDNA derived from T cells, B-cell-depleted T cells, or PBMCs.

The CDR3 has 15 residues. V was clipped by 0 bases and J by 4 bases, with 12 bases between them. Germline V gene lookup returns CDR1 MNHEY and CDR2 SVGAGI. This clone was seen only once. Sequencing was performed with immunoSEQ multiplex PCR; in TCRdb, only in-frame clones are kept and a portion is missing. This sample yields around 25,000 clones, of which under 90% are seen a single time; over 6.5% belongs to the top ten. V is TRBV6-5 and J is TRBJ1-2; D is ambiguous. Sequencing input: peripheral blood. The TCR was taken from a man aged 65 to 85 with acute or convalescent COVID-19. The CDR3 region is CASSYSTVAGYGYTF. CDR3 sequence (DNA): TGTGCCAGCAGTTACTCGACGGTTGCGGGCTATGGCTACACCTTC.